Described below is a single TCR beta chain sequence and its context. These data come from a study of control samples from healthy donors and cancer patients. Germline CDR1 is SQVTM and CDR2 is ANQGSEA. With 3 bases removed from V and 4 bases from J, the gap between germline ends came to 20 bases. This CDR3 has 16 residues. Using immunoSEQ multiplex PCR, the repertoire was profiled, and TCRdb retains in-frame clones only, with some absent. The repertoire includes about 140,000 clones, approximately 90% of them detected once, and roughly 10% sits in the top ten. The sequence came from a woman in her twenties or thirties in good health. Sequencing input: blood. J is TRBJ2-3 and V is TRBV29-1, with D possibly being TRBD1 or TRBD2 (7 bases each). The CDR3 sequence is CSVERRTRGGPDTQYF. The CDR3 DNA is TGCAGCGTTGAGCGTCGGACTAGAGGGGGCCCAGATACGCAGTATTTT.